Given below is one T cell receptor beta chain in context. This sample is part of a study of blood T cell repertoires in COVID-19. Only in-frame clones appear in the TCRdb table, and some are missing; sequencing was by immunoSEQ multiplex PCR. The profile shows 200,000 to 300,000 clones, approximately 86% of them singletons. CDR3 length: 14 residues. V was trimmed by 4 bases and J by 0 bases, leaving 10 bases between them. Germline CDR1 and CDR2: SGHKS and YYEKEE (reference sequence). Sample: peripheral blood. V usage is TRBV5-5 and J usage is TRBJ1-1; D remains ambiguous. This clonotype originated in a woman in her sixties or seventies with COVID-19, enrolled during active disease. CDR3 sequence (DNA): TGTGCCAGCAGCCCCGGGAGGGTGAACACTGAAGCTTTCTTT. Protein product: CASSPGRVNTEAFF. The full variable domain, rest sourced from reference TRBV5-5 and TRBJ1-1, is DAGVTQSPTHLIKTRGQQVTLRCSPISGHKSVSWYQQVLGQGPQFIFQYYEKEERGRGNFPDRFSARQFPNYSSELNVNALLLGDSALYLCASSPGRVNTEAFFGQGTRLTVV.